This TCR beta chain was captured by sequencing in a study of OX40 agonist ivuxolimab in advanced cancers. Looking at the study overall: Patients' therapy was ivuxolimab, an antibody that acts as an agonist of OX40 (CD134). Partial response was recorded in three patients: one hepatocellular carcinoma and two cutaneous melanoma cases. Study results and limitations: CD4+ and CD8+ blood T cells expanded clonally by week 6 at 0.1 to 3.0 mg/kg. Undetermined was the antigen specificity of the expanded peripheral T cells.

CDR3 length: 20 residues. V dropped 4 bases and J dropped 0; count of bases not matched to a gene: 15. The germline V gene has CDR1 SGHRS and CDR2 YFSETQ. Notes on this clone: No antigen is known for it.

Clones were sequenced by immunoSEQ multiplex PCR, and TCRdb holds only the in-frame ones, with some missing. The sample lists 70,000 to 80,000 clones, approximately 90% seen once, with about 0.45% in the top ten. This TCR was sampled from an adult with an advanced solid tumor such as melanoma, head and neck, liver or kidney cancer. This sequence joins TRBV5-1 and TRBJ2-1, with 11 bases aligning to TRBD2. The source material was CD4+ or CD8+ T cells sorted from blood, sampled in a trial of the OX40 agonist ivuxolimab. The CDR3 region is CASSTRLAGSVPSSYNEQFF. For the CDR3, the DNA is TGCGCCAGCAGCACGCGACTAGCGGGGTCAGTTCCGAGCTCCTACAATGAGCAGTTCTTC.